The clone carrying this T cell receptor beta chain was found many times. Its cognate antigen is unknown. The CDR3 is 16 residues long. Germline V CDR1 and CDR2: MNHEY, SMNVEV (reference sequence). The germline V and J ends were trimmed by 5 bases and 1 base, with 17 bases remaining between them. RNA transcripts yielded amplified TCR beta CDR3 regions. HTBI primers were the set used in a first-round RT-PCR of the TCR CDR3. Each CDR3 protein is one row after TCRdb ran MiXCR on the multiplex PCR reads. In the table there are a few hundred thousand distinct CDR3 sequences, 15% to 20% of which are singletons. This entry belongs to a study of T cells in Graves' hyperthyroidism and ophthalmopathy. Study-level findings and limits: Most thyroid clonotypes expanded above 0.001 appeared in blood too.

Patients with ophthalmopathy all had a Clinical Activity Score of at least 3, a NOSPECS grade of at least 4 and duration under 3 months. The clonotype comes from a woman aged 40-49 years with Graves' ophthalmopathy. Sequencing used blood. The chain uses TRBV27 and TRBJ1-1; a possible D gene is TRBD1 (6 bases). The CDR3 coding sequence is TGTGCCAGCAGTGAACAGGGAATAGGGGAGAACACTGAAGCTTTCTTT. It yields the protein CASSEQGIGENTEAFF.